This TCR beta chain was documented in a study of control samples from healthy donors and cancer patients. The CDR3 contains 15 residues. Per the germline V gene, CDR1 is MDHEN and CDR2 is SYDVKM. Deletions cut 6 bases from V and 8 bases from J, with 22 bases between. The assay was immunoSEQ multiplex PCR, and TCRdb's table has in-frame clones only and misses some. The sample records 100,000 or so clones, around 89% being singletons. The chain is built from TRBV28 and TRBJ1-1, with D maybe TRBD1 (5 bases). The clonotype was recovered from a young man in good health. Sequenced input: blood. For the CDR3, the DNA is TGTGCCAGCAGCCCCCGCAGGGCCTTTTTTGGCGAAGCTTTCTTT. Amino acids: CASSPRRAFFGEAFF.